This T cell receptor beta chain was recorded in a study of T cell responses to AZD1222 COVID-19 vaccine (TCRdb year 2021). Background on the whole study: A total of 230 to 250 trial participants underwent TCR sequencing, of whom about 210 had received two doses of AZD1222 and 26 had received two doses of the MenACWY control vaccine. Trial participants were enrolled by age into subgroups of 18-55, 56-69 and 70-plus years, and roughly 150, 30 and 60 TCR-sequenced participants, respectively, were included in these subgroups.

The CDR3 regions of human TCRbeta chains were analyzed by immunosequencing. The paper's data handling went like this. TCRs in the repertoires were compared against a reference library of SARS-CoV-2-specific TCRs that had been generated with the MIRA antigen-specificity platform. Breadth was defined as the fraction of unique TCRs that were SARS-CoV-2-associated. Depth was defined as the fraction of total T cells that were SARS-CoV-2-associated. Using the MIRA data, every spike-specific TCR was mapped to the spike region that the TCR reacted to and assigned to either a CD4 or a CD8 class. Log10-transformed breadth and depth values were compared by one-way ANOVA with Sidak's multiple comparisons tests. The clones in this table, taken by TCRdb from immuneACCESS, are in-frame only. Not every clone is retained; where verified, under half of the shortfall comes from an unresolved V gene, and the cause of the rest is unknown. V, J and clone size derive from that table, while D and trimming were established from the DNA sequence. The sample records over 150,000 clones, about nine tenths of which are singletons. The ten top clones hold around 3.6% of the sample.

CDR1 and CDR2 were assigned from the germline V gene (reference sequence) as SGHNT and YYREEE. The CDR3 goes from the cysteine to the phenylalanine over 16 residues. The retained sequence is limited to the CDR3, 48 bases, with the frame set at the first base. V and J are truncated by 3 bases and 2 bases respectively, leaving an intervening sequence of 16 bases. About this clone: What antigen it recognizes has not been identified. Base qualities are not recorded, but no much larger clone differs from it by a single base.

The time point label here, explained by the study, means: about 28 days (+/-7) after the second vaccine dose. AZD1222 recipients given second doses at about 4 weeks or at about 12 weeks were pooled, since spike-specific TCR depth and breadth were not found to differ between the two schedules. Samples from vaccinated people were obtained from the UK trials COV001 and COV002, which included a single-blind randomized controlled phase 2/3 trial of AZD1222 (ChAdOx1 nCoV-19) in healthy adults. Trial participant PBMC samples were collected at day 0 and day 28 after the second dose for TCRbeta chain sequencing. Points the paper makes about the study in general: In the small 56-69-year group, the increase in depth fell short of significance, most likely because of low power. No day 14 peak-response samples were available, so repertoires were characterized only after the peak T cell response. Conclusions about previously exposed vaccinees are limited because only six or seven AZD1222 recipients were SARS-CoV-2 seropositive at baseline. Most participants were white British and females outnumbered males, and the authors suggested that clonal diversity may have been underestimated. A significant rise in spike-specific TCR breadth and depth was observed after two AZD1222 doses relative to day 0 and relative to MenACWY recipients. Reportedly, almost half of the unique spike-specific TCRs recognized epitopes lying outside the regions that are mutated in the B.1.351 and B.1.1.7 variants. The vaccine-associated CD4 TCRs covered the entire spike protein, and the dominant responses fell in regions 160-218 and 743-854.

This sequence uses TRBV5-4 and TRBJ2-3, with TRBD2 perhaps the D gene, on 7 matching bases. Sequencing used peripheral blood, obtained 28 days after the second AZD1222 dose. The TCR was taken from an adult who received the AZD1222 COVID-19 vaccine. The CDR3 amino acid sequence is: CASSSGASGYTDTQYF. The DNA sequence is given as TGTGCCAGCAGCTCGGGGGCTAGCGGATACACAGATACGCAGTATTTT. Supplemented by the reference TRBV5-4 and TRBJ2-3 proteins around the CDR3, the complete variable domain is ETGVTQSPTHLIKTRGQQVTLRCSSQSGHNTVSWYQQALGQGPQFIFQYYREEENGRGNFPPRFSGLQFPNYSSELNVNALELDDSALYLCASSSGASGYTDTQYFGPGTRLTVL.